One sample yielded the 25 T cell receptor beta chains listed below, sequenced in a study of Graves' ophthalmopathy and Graves' hyperthyroidism. RNA served as the template for amplifying TCR beta CDR3 regions. HTBI-primed first-round RT-PCR preceded second-round multiplex PCR. A single record per CDR3 protein comes from TCRdb applying MiXCR to the multiplex PCR reads. The sample contains over a million distinct CDR3 sequences, less than 45% of which appear only once. The sample was peripheral blood or thyroid tissue (not recorded which). The receptor set was obtained from an adult man with Graves' hyperthyroidism.

The J gene is TRBJ1-4, the V gene TRBV10-3; D ambiguous. V gave up 5 bases and J gave up 7 bases, with 11 bases separating them. The V gene's germline CDR1 is ENHRY and CDR2 SYGVKD. The CDR3 has 13 residues. In nucleotides, the CDR3 is TGTGCCATCAGTACGAGGGATGGTGAAAAACTGTTTTTT. Its translation: CAISTRDGEKLFF.

This clonotype has at least ten counts. V is TRBV29-1 and J is TRBJ1-5, with 7 bases identical to TRBD1. Germline lookup yields CDR1 SQVTM and CDR2 ANQGSEA. Trimming cost V 1 base and J 7 bases; bases outside gene matches: 4. The CDR3 contains 13 residues. CDR3 sequence reads: CSVEGQGGQPQHF. Here the CDR3 DNA reads TGCAGCGTTGAAGGACAGGGTGGGCAGCCCCAGCATTTT.

The genes are TRBV10-3 and TRBJ1-6; 10 bases align to TRBD1. Trimming cost V 7 bases and J 8 bases; bases outside gene matches: 5. CDR3 length: 14 amino acids. Per germline, CDR1 ENHRY and CDR2 SYGVKD. CDR3 amino acids: CAITPGTGDSPLHF. As DNA, the CDR3 is TGTGCCATCACCCCCGGGACAGGGGATTCACCCCTCCACTTT.

The gene calls are TRBV4-3 and TRBJ1-5; a possible D gene is TRBD1 (6 bases). The germline gives CDR1 LGHNA, CDR2 YSLEER. The CDR3 is made up of 15 amino acids. The germline V and J ends were trimmed by 6 bases and 7 bases, with 19 bases remaining between them. The CDR3 region is CASRQGRGGEQPQHF. CDR3 coding DNA: TGCGCCAGCAGACAGGGACGGGGTGGGGAGCAGCCCCAGCATTTT.

About this clonotype: A much larger clone differs from this one at a single base, so this may be a read error. V gene TRBV9 combines with J gene TRBJ1-2, with a tentative D call TRBD1 (5 bases). V lost 5 bases and J lost 6, with 17 bases in between. The germline V gene encodes CDR1 SGDLS and CDR2 YYNGEE. The length of the CDR3 is 14 residues. CDR3 DNA sequence: TGTGCCAGCAGTGGGTTAGGGGCTGGGCATGGCTACACCTTC. Residues: CASSGLGAGHGYTF.

V gene TRBV25-1 combines with J gene TRBJ2-4, with 11 bases identical to TRBD1. The ends lost 6 bases at V and 5 bases at J; junction bases unmatched: 6. From germline, CDR1 is MGHDK and CDR2 SYGVNS. There are 15 residues in the CDR3. The CDR3 sequence is CASSFRTGGENIQYF. In nucleotides, the CDR3 is TGTGCCAGCAGCTTCAGGACAGGGGGCGAAAACATTCAGTACTTC.

Ten or more counts support this clonotype. The V call is TRBV15, the J call TRBJ2-7; D may be TRBD1 (6 bases). The length of the CDR3 is 16 residues. The germline gives CDR1 LNHNV, CDR2 YYDKDF (reference sequence). Trimming stripped 2 bases from V and 1 base from J, with 15 bases between. Here the CDR3 DNA reads TGTGCCACCAGCAGATACCGGGACACCGTTTCCTACGAGCAGTACTTC. Its translation: CATSRYRDTVSYEQYF.

The chain couples TRBV3-1 to TRBJ2-7, with 7 bases fitting TRBD2. Germline CDR1 and CDR2: LGHDT and YNNKEL (reference sequence). The CDR3 totals 13 residues. J lost 3 bases, V lost 8 bases, and 7 bases had no gene match. The CDR3: CASGVGGNYEQYF. The CDR3 DNA reads TGTGCCAGCGGAGTGGGAGGGAACTACGAGCAGTACTTC.

This clonotype was found many times. J is TRBJ1-5 and V is TRBV2, with D possibly TRBD1 on 6 matching bases. Deletions cut 6 bases from V and 1 base from J, with 13 bases between. Per the germline V gene, CDR1 is SNHLY and CDR2 is FYNNEI. This CDR3 region has 15 residues. This chain's CDR3 is CASSGQLQSNQPQHF. The CDR3 DNA reads as TGTGCCAGCAGCGGACAGCTTCAAAGCAATCAGCCCCAGCATTTT.

In regard to this clonotype: The CDR3 does not end in the conserved phenylalanine or tryptophan, so this is likely a read error. The limits of the CDR3 on the DNA are not certain, so only TCRdb's listed CDR3 is given. The rearrangement links TRBV20-1 to TRBJ1-1; TRBD1, as called in the table, went unchecked against the DNA. The CDR3 is made up of 9 amino acids, end residues included. Germline V gene lookup returns CDR1 DFQATT and CDR2 SNEGSKA (reference sequence). CDR3 residues: CSARWDRVY.

The CDR3: CASSSPRERGLETQYF. The CDR3 DNA is TGTGCCAGCAGCTCACCACGGGAGAGGGGGTTAGAGACCCAGTACTTC. V usage is TRBV7-3 and J usage is TRBJ2-5; D may match TRBD1 or TRBD2 (6 bases each). The germline V and J ends were trimmed by 4 bases and 4 bases, with 19 bases remaining between them. CDR1 is SGHTA, CDR2 FQGTGA, per germline. This CDR3 spans 16 amino acids. Supplemented by reference TRBV7-3 and TRBJ2-5, the full variable domain reads GAGVSQTPSNKVTEKGKYVELRCDPISGHTALYWYRQSLGQGPEFLIYFQGTGAADDSGLPNDRFFAVRPEGSVSTLKIQRTERGDSAVYLCASSSPRERGLETQYFGPGTRLLVL.

This clonotype was observed many times. The rearrangement uses TRBV24-1 and TRBJ1-5; 8 positions match TRBD1. This CDR3 has 18 amino acids. Looked up from germline, CDR1 is KGHDR and CDR2 is SFDVKD. Unmatched junction bases numbered 11, after V lost 2 bases and J lost 3 bases. The CDR3 reads CATSDSRRGQGNNQPQHF. As DNA, the CDR3 is TGTGCCACCAGTGATTCACGACGCGGACAGGGTAACAATCAGCCCCAGCATTTT.

V and J are TRBV7-8 and TRBJ1-1; D is unresolved. The V gene lost 3 bases and the J gene lost 3 bases, with 8 bases spanning the gap. In germline, CDR1 is SGHVS, CDR2 FQNEAQ. This CDR3 region has 13 residues. CDR3 sequence (DNA): TGTGCCAGCAGCTTTTCTGAAGACACTGAAGCTTTCTTT. It is translated as CASSFSEDTEAFF.

V usage is TRBV29-1 and J usage is TRBJ2-7; possible D gene TRBD1, 6 bases. V was pared by 1 base and J by 6 bases, with 13 bases between. The CDR3 covers 13 residues. Germline lookup yields CDR1 SQVTM and CDR2 ANQGSEA. The CDR3 sequence is CSVEGGTGTEQYF. CDR3 DNA sequence: TGCAGCGTTGAAGGGGGAACAGGGACCGAGCAGTACTTC.

This clonotype showed up many times. The V gene is TRBV20-1, the J gene TRBJ1-2; no clear D gene. CDR1 and CDR2 from the germline V gene are DFQATT and SNEGSKA (reference sequence). Trimming left V 0 bases short and J 0 bases short, with 14 bases between. The CDR3 totals 16 residues. The CDR3 bases are TGCAGTGCTAGAGACGGACTCATACGAACTAACTATGGCTACACCTTC. Amino acid sequence: CSARDGLIRTNYGYTF.

The rearrangement uses TRBV15 and TRBJ1-2; the match to TRBD1 covers 9 bases. From germline, CDR1 is LNHNV and CDR2 YYDKDF (reference sequence). With V trimmed by 3 bases and J by 6 bases, 5 bases remained unmatched. The CDR3 is made up of 14 amino acids. Here the CDR3 DNA reads TGTGCCACCAGCAGCTCCTGGGACAGGGATGGCTACACCTTC. Translation gives CATSSSWDRDGYTF.

This clonotype was seen repeatedly, ten times or more. The chain combines TRBV11-2 with TRBJ2-5; D ambiguous. Germline V lookup: CDR1 SGHAT, CDR2 FQNNGV. The germline V and J ends were trimmed by 1 base and 1 base, with 10 bases remaining between them. CDR3 length: 15 residues. CDR3 loop: CASSLGLGTQETQYF. CDR3 DNA: TGTGCCAGCAGCTTAGGACTCGGCACCCAAGAGACCCAGTACTTC. Drawing the rest from reference TRBV11-2 and TRBJ2-5, the complete variable domain is EAGVAQSPRYKIIEKRQSVAFWCNPISGHATLYWYQQILGQGPKLLIQFQNNGVVDDSQLPKDRFSAERLKGVDSTLKIQPAKLEDSAVYLCASSLGLGTQETQYFGPGTRLLVL.

This clonotype was recorded at least ten times. V gene TRBV5-6 combines with J gene TRBJ2-5; D is possibly TRBD1 (6 bases). This CDR3 spans 13 amino acids. Trimming stripped 2 bases from V and 5 bases from J, with 10 bases between. Germline CDR1 reads SGHDT; CDR2 reads YYEEEE. The CDR3 region is CASSFGTLETQYF. The CDR3 DNA sequence: TGTGCCAGCAGCTTCGGGACACTGGAGACCCAGTACTTC.

The J gene is TRBJ1-4, the V gene TRBV28; 10 bases match TRBD1. The CDR3 contains 13 residues. Germline loops: CDR1 MDHEN, CDR2 SYDVKM. Trimming removed 9 bases from V and 7 bases from J; junction bases left unmatched: 5. The CDR3 DNA sequence: TGTGCCAGGCGAGGGACAGGGGCTGAAAAACTGTTTTTT. Encoded protein: CARRGTGAEKLFF.

V and J are TRBV29-1 and TRBJ1-4; no reliable D call. This CDR3 region has 9 residues. The germline gives CDR1 SQVTM, CDR2 ANQGSEA. V was clipped by 8 bases and J by 11 bases, with 9 bases between them. The CDR3 sequence: CSFQSKLFF. As DNA, the CDR3 is TGCAGCTTCCAAAGCAAACTGTTTTTT.

The chain recombines TRBV7-8 with TRBJ2-5, with 8 bases identical to TRBD1. This CDR3 region has 16 residues. Trimming cost V 5 bases and J 3 bases; bases outside gene matches: 11. Germline lookup yields CDR1 SGHVS and CDR2 FQNEAQ. The CDR3 DNA reads as TGTGCCAGCAGCCCCCGGACAGGGCCGTCAAAAGAGACCCAGTACTTC. Protein product: CASSPRTGPSKETQYF.

This clonotype has more than one count but fewer than ten. The chain combines TRBV5-8 with TRBJ2-5; 8 nucleotides match TRBD2. V dropped 0 bases and J dropped 1; count of bases not matched to a gene: 5. Germline CDR1 and CDR2: SGHTS and YDEGEE. This CDR3 is 16 amino acids long. CDR3 bases: TGTGCCAGCAGCTTGGAGCCAGCGGGGGCCCAAGAGACCCAGTACTTC. It translates to CASSLEPAGAQETQYF. Full variable domain (remainder filled in from reference TRBV5-8 and TRBJ2-5): EAGVTQSPTHLIKTRGQQATLRCSPISGHTSVYWYQQALGLGLQFLLWYDEGEERNRGNFPPRFSGRQFPNYSSELNVNALELEDSALYLCASSLEPAGAQETQYFGPGTRLLVL.

This clonotype has a handful of counts. The gene calls are TRBV19 and TRBJ2-5; D may be TRBD2 (6 bases). CDR1 is LNHDA and CDR2 is SQIVND in the germline V gene (reference sequence). The CDR3 is 15 residues long. Deletions cut 8 bases from V and 7 bases from J, with 23 bases between. For the CDR3, the DNA is TGTGCCAGTTCAGGTGCCCGGGGGAGCGTCAGGACCCAGTACTTC. Its translation is CASSGARGSVRTQYF.

The chain recombines TRBV28 with TRBJ2-5, with 13 bases fitting TRBD2. Germline CDR1 MDHEN, CDR2 SYDVKM. V shed 2 bases, J shed 5 bases, and the junction held 14 bases outside the gene matches. This CDR3 is built from 19 residues. The CDR3 DNA is TGTGCCAGCAGTTTACCTAATTCGGGACTAGCGGGGTATAGCGAGACCCAGTACTTC. This sequence encodes CASSLPNSGLAGYSETQYF. The full variable domain, in which reference TRBV28 and TRBJ2-5 provide the parts outside the CDR3, is DVKVTQSSRYLVKRTGEKVFLECVQDMDHENMFWYRQDPGLGLRLIYFSYDVKMKEKGDIPEGYSVSREKKERFSLILESASTNQTSMYLCASSLPNSGLAGYSETQYFGPGTRLLVL.

This clonotype was observed many times. The chain links TRBV19 to TRBJ2-2, with D unclear. V was shortened by 7 bases and J by 0 bases, with 9 bases between the two germline ends. From germline, CDR1 is LNHDA and CDR2 SQIVND (reference sequence). The length of the CDR3 is 14 residues. The chain's CDR3 is CASKRQPNTGELFF. In DNA form, the CDR3 reads TGTGCCAGTAAACGCCAACCGAACACCGGGGAGCTGTTTTTT. The variable domain in full, completed from reference TRBV19 and TRBJ2-2, reads DGGITQSPKYLFRKEGQNVTLSCEQNLNHDAMYWYRQDPGQGLRLIYYSQIVNDFQKGDIAEGYSVSREKKESFPLTVTSAQKNPTAFYLCASKRQPNTGELFFGEGSRLTVL.